The clone carrying this T cell receptor beta chain was seen at least ten times. No antigen is known for it. The DNA ends 3 residues before the CDR3 does, and the rest of the CDR3 is filled in from the germline J gene. Generated by immunoSEQ multiplex PCR, the TCRdb table keeps only in-frame clones and is missing some. Listed for the sample are around 47,000 clones, none seen a single time. This record comes from a study of T cell clonality in common variable immunodeficiency. Patients and controls were mostly of Caucasian heritage. The V end was cut by 8 bases, the J end by 2 bases, with 26 bases between. This CDR3 spans 18 amino acids. Study-wide results and limits: Repertoire-complication correlations in CVID were limited by patient heterogeneity.

V is TRBV12-3 or TRBV12-4 and J is TRBJ2-3; D is tentatively TRBD1 or TRBD2 (5 bases each). The sample consisted of peripheral blood mononuclear cells. This receptor was identified in a person aged 18-69 years in good health. This CDR3 reads CASCHGCLRGDLTDTQYF. CDR3 bases read: TGTGCCAGCTGCCACGGGTGTCTGAGGGGAGACCTCACAGATACG.